Sequencing of this T cell receptor (beta chain) was carried out in a study of shared clonotypes between healthy human individuals. The assay was immunoSEQ multiplex PCR, and TCRdb's table has in-frame clones only and misses some. The table includes about 1.5 million clones, 95% to 99% detected once. This clone was picked up one time. Its antigen is currently unknown. General study results and limits: Naive subsets usually exceeded memory subsets in estimated richness. When compared with the clonotypes that were shared by all four sorted-subset donors, the non-shared clonotypes turned out to have lower generation probabilities.

The source material was naive CD4+ T cells sorted from blood. Described subset: CD45RA+ positively selected. The TCR originated in a man aged 30 to 45 in good health.

CDR3: CASSPRENEQFF. CDR3 coding DNA: TGTGCCAGCAGTCCTCGGGAGAATGAGCAGTTCTTC. The chain is built from TRBV6-6 and TRBJ2-1, with D possibly TRBD2 on 6 matching bases. CDR1 and CDR2 (germline): MNHNY, SVGAGI (reference sequence). This CDR3 spans 12 amino acids. Trimming cost V 5 bases and J 7 bases, with 9 bases left between them.